This T cell receptor beta chain was retrieved from a study of blood T cell repertoires in COVID-19. At the level of the study: COVID-19 samples collected from the United States, Italy and Spain covered acute and convalescent phases. PBMCs, B-cell-depleted T cells, or T cells provided the cDNA or gDNA that made up the material.

CDR3 size: 22 residues. Here immunoSEQ multiplex PCR was the method, and the copy in TCRdb shows in-frame clones only, minus some. Of 99,000 or so clones listed, 86% were seen once; the top ten hold approximately 12%. Specimen: peripheral blood. This TCR came from a woman between 55 and 75 years old in a cohort sampled during active or convalescent COVID-19. The chain is built from TRBV21-1 and TRBJ2-3; the table's D call of TRBD2 was not tested on the DNA. TRBV21-1 is termed a pseudogene. The CDR3 sequence is CASSKVLEIGLAGEDYTDTQYF. The DNA for the CDR3 is TGTGCCAGCAGCAAAGTCTTGGAGATAGGACTAGCGGGAGAGGATTACACAGATACGCAGTATTTT.